Presented here are 15 T cell receptor beta chains from one specimen sequenced in a study of blood T cell repertoires in COVID-19. Data came from immunoSEQ multiplex PCR; TCRdb stores just in-frame clones and leaves some out. The sample lists around 57,000 clones; 82% were seen once. Material: peripheral blood. The origin of the receptors is a woman in her fifties or sixties with acute or convalescent COVID-19.

The chain joins TRBV3-1 (or the pseudogene TRBV3-2) to TRBJ1-1; no firm D call. Trimming removed 0 bases at V and 7 bases at J, with 12 bases between. Germline V gene sequence: CDR1 LGHDT, CDR2 YNNKEL (reference sequence). This CDR3 contains 14 residues. CDR3 sequence (DNA): TGTGCCAGCAGCCAAGAGAGGACTGGGGTTGAAGCTTTCTTT. Encoded protein: CASSQERTGVEAFF.

This clone was seen a handful of times. The rearrangement links TRBV30 to TRBJ1-2, with D possibly TRBD1 on 6 matching bases. The CDR3 sequence is 15 residues long. The ends were cut back, 0 bases at V and 4 bases at J, with 15 bases in the middle. Germline-derived CDR1 and CDR2 are GTSNPN and SVGIG (reference sequence). The chain's CDR3 is CAWSVHNRASYGYTF. For the CDR3, the DNA is TGTGCCTGGAGTGTACATAACAGGGCCTCCTATGGCTACACCTTC.

The rearrangement uses TRBV27 and TRBJ1-5, with a possible D match to TRBD1 (6 bases). Germline CDR1 is MNHEY and CDR2 is SMNVEV (reference sequence). The V end lost 3 bases, the J end lost 7 bases, and 13 bases lay between the germline ends. The CDR3 loop spans 14 amino acids. The CDR3 loop reads CASSLAGAGQPQHF. The CDR3 DNA reads TGTGCCAGCAGTTTGGCAGGGGCAGGGCAGCCCCAGCATTTT.

This chain uses TRBV10-3 with TRBJ2-7; the match to TRBD1 covers 8 bases. Germline assignment: CDR1 ENHRY and CDR2 SYGVKD. With V trimmed by 7 bases and J by 0 bases, 5 bases remained unmatched. This CDR3 has 14 amino acids. In DNA form, the CDR3 reads TGTGCCATCAAATTGGACAGGGCCTCCTACGAGCAGTACTTC. This translates into CAIKLDRASYEQYF.

The chain combines TRBV5-1 with TRBJ2-5, with 14 positions matching TRBD2. CDR3 length: 17 amino acids. V shed 4 bases, J shed 2 bases, and the junction held 7 bases outside the gene matches. Germline V gene sequence: CDR1 SGHRS, CDR2 YFSETQ. The CDR3 is CASSSGTSGGGQETQYF. CDR3 sequence (DNA): TGCGCCAGCAGCAGCGGGACTAGCGGGGGAGGTCAAGAGACCCAGTACTTC.

The chain links TRBV10-1 to TRBJ2-3; TRBD2 agrees at 8 bases. Germline CDR1 is WNHNN and CDR2 is SYGVQD (reference sequence). The CDR3 is 13 residues long. Trimming cost V 8 bases and J 5 bases; bases outside gene matches: 6. For the CDR3, the DNA is TGCGCCAGCCGGGGGGGGGCTGGAGATACGCAGTATTTT. It specifies CASRGGAGDTQYF.

This clone was counted only a few times. The chain couples TRBV5-5 to TRBJ2-1; tentatively, D is TRBD2 (6 bases). CDR3 length equals 16 residues. V was clipped by 2 bases and J by 2 bases, with 14 bases between them. The germline V gene has CDR1 SGHKS and CDR2 YYEKEE (reference sequence). The CDR3 spells CASSLRTTSPYNEQFF. CDR3 sequence (DNA): TGTGCCAGCAGCTTAAGGACTACTTCCCCCTACAATGAGCAGTTCTTC.

This clone was observed a few times. The rearrangement joins TRBV2 to TRBJ2-2, with 7 bases fitting TRBD1. Germline V gene lookup returns CDR1 SNHLY and CDR2 FYNNEI. V lost 8 bases, J lost 7 bases, and 7 bases stayed unmatched. CDR3 size: 13 residues. The CDR3 region has the DNA TGTGCCAGCGTGGGACAGCTTCTCGGGGAGCTGTTTTTT. This gives the protein CASVGQLLGELFF.

The chain has TRBV24-1 and TRBJ1-2; 7 bases agree with TRBD1. This CDR3 has 15 amino acids. Germline CDR1 is KGHDR and CDR2 is SFDVKD. The ends lost 0 bases at V and 2 bases at J; junction bases unmatched: 2. The CDR3 region is CATSDLDRVNYGYTF. For the CDR3, the DNA is TGTGCCACCAGTGATTTGGACAGGGTCAACTATGGCTACACCTTC.

The V and J genes are TRBV19 and TRBJ2-3, with unresolved D. V shed 1 base and J shed 6 bases, with 8 bases lying between them. From germline, CDR1 is LNHDA and CDR2 SQIVND (reference sequence). The CDR3 sequence is 13 residues long. The CDR3 spells CASSIVPGDTQYF. The CDR3 bases are TGTGCCAGTAGTATAGTACCTGGCGATACGCAGTATTTT.

The gene calls are TRBV5-6 and TRBJ1-6, with 7 bases fitting TRBD1. Germline values: CDR1 SGHDT, CDR2 YYEEEE. With V trimmed by 6 bases and J by 7 bases, 4 bases remained unmatched. This CDR3 spans 13 amino acids. Here the CDR3 reads CASTRQGNSPLHF. CDR3 nucleotide sequence: TGTGCCAGCACGAGACAGGGAAATTCACCCCTCCACTTT.

This clone was found a few times. The genes are TRBV7-9 and TRBJ1-1; D is possibly TRBD1 (6 bases). The V gene lost 5 bases and the J gene lost 6 bases, with 22 bases spanning the gap. In germline, CDR1 is SEHNR, CDR2 FQNEAQ (reference sequence). There are 16 residues in the CDR3. CDR3 in DNA: TGTGCCAGCAGCACCCGGGACACTCTAACGGGCTCTGAAGCTTTCTTT. Translated, it gives CASSTRDTLTGSEAFF.

V is TRBV7-3 and J is TRBJ1-6, with 7 bases identical to TRBD1. Germline V lookup: CDR1 SGHTA, CDR2 FQGTGA. The CDR3 has 14 residues. J gave up 7 bases and V 5 bases, and 5 bases lay outside the gene matches. The CDR3 nucleotides read TGTGCCAGCAGCCTCGACAGGGTCAATTCACCCCTCCACTTT. It encodes CASSLDRVNSPLHF.

The chain carries TRBV15 and TRBJ1-1; D not certain. V was shortened by 0 bases and J by 0 bases, with 11 bases between the two germline ends. CDR1 is LNHNV and CDR2 is YYDKDF in the germline V gene (reference sequence). The CDR3 covers 16 residues. CDR3 loop: CATSREFGEMNTEAFF. The CDR3 nucleotides are TGTGCCACCAGCAGAGAGTTCGGGGAAATGAACACTGAAGCTTTCTTT.

The chain combines TRBV7-9 with TRBJ2-2; possible D gene TRBD1, 5 bases. Germline V gives CDR1 SEHNR, CDR2 FQNEAQ (reference sequence). V was clipped by 7 bases and J by 3 bases, with 15 bases between them. The CDR3 is 15 residues long. CDR3 region: CASNKDKRDTGELFF. In DNA form, the CDR3 reads TGTGCCAGCAACAAGGACAAGCGAGACACCGGGGAGCTGTTTTTT. The entire variable domain, with the rest obtained from reference TRBV7-9 and TRBJ2-2, is as follows: DTGVSQNPRHKITKRGQNVTFRCDPISEHNRLYWYRQTLGQGPEFLTYFQNEAQLEKSRLLSDRFSAERPKGSFSTLEIQRTEQGDSAMYLCASNKDKRDTGELFFGEGSRLTVL.